This is a list of T cell receptor beta chains from one sample in a study of blood T cells in healthy people across ages. TCRdb re-analysed the 5' RACE reads in MiXCR, keeping a single row per CDR3 protein. The repertoire consists of under 700,000 distinct CDR3 sequences, with more than 20% occurring once and the leading ten covering less than 9%. The same specimen was also included in a second study, on T cells of mothers and their children.

The source material was blood. The receptor source for this set is a boy younger than 18 in good health. CDR3s include the opening cysteine and the closing phenylalanine or tryptophan. D genes are given only for firm matches. Some rows mark clone size as missing; the rest say once, few, many or name a class of expanded clone.

>TRBJ1-4|TRBV6-6|few|-
CASSDPRVLGSNEKLFF
TGTGCCAGCAGTGACCCCAGGGTATTGGGGTCTAATGAAAAACTGTTTTTT
>TRBJ2-1|TRBV4-2|-|-
CASSQDAGSLNEQFF
TGTGCCAGCAGCCAAGACGCCGGGAGCCTCAATGAGCAGTTCTTC
>TRBJ2-5|TRBV4-3|many|-
CASSQDLGGGPETQYF
TGCGCCAGCAGCCAAGATTTAGGGGGAGGGCCGGAGACCCAGTACTTC
>TRBJ1-5|TRBV20-1|-|-
CSAEIGNQPQHF
TGCAGTGCTGAAATTGGCAATCAGCCCCAGCATTTT
>TRBJ2-1|TRBV6-4|few|TRBD2
CARNLSGVYNEQFF
TGTGCCAGGAACCTAAGCGGGGTCTACAATGAGCAGTTCTTC
>TRBJ2-1|TRBV15|-|-
CATSPVGDEQFF
TGTGCCACCAGCCCCGTAGGTGATGAGCAGTTCTTC
>TRBJ1-1|TRBV7-9|many|TRBD1
CASSSGQGMNTEAFF
TGTGCCAGCAGCTCTGGACAGGGGATGAACACTGAAGCTTTCTTT
>TRBJ2-7|TRBV7-2|-|-
CASSLAWARGSEQYF
TGTGCCAGCAGCTTAGCATGGGCCAGGGGTAGCGAGCAGTACTTC
>TRBJ1-4|TRBV4-3|-|TRBD1
CASSQDRGRRGTEKLFF
TGCGCCAGCAGCCAAGATAGGGGGCGCAGGGGTACTGAAAAACTGTTTTTT
>TRBJ2-7|TRBV29-1|-|TRBD1
CSVGQGRVRNEQYF
TGCAGCGTGGGACAGGGACGAGTAAGAAACGAGCAGTACTTC
>TRBJ1-4|TRBV13|-|-
CASSAGLASNEKLFF
TGTGCCAGCAGCGCGGGACTCGCCTCTAATGAAAAACTGTTTTTT
>TRBJ1-2|TRBV6-1|once|-
CASSEAVFGDNYGYTF
TGTGCCAGCAGTGAAGCTGTCTTCGGAGATAACTATGGCTACACCTTC
>TRBJ2-1|TRBV6-2/TRBV6-3|-|TRBD2
CASNLAGYPHNEQFF
TGTGCCAGCAATTTAGCGGGATATCCTCACAATGAGCAGTTCTTC
>TRBJ2-1|TRBV5-1|few|TRBD2
CASSSGTSAYNEQFF
TGCGCCAGCAGCTCGGGGACTAGCGCGTACAATGAGCAGTTCTTC
>TRBJ1-1|TRBV6-2/TRBV6-3|-|-
CATQSGVSEAFF
TGTGCCACCCAGTCGGGGGTGTCTGAAGCTTTCTTT
>TRBJ2-2|TRBV4-3|-|TRBD2
CASSQGTSGAGELFF
TGCGCCAGCAGCCAAGGGACTAGCGGGGCCGGGGAGCTGTTTTTT
>TRBJ2-3|TRBV4-3|few|-
CASRPHKPLPTDTQYF
TGCGCCAGCAGGCCACACAAACCTCTCCCCACAGATACGCAGTATTTT
>TRBJ1-2|TRBV20-1|-|-
CSAPSNGPGYTF
TGCAGTGCTCCTTCTAACGGGCCTGGCTACACCTTC
>TRBJ2-4|TRBV4-1|many|-
CASSQVPRGIQYF
TGCGCCAGCAGCCAAGTTCCGAGGGGCATTCAGTACTTC
>TRBJ2-3|TRBV20-1|few|-
CSASGYTDTQYF
TGCAGTGCTAGCGGATACACAGATACGCAGTATTTT
>TRBJ2-4|TRBV3-1|-|-
CASSQERHIQYF
TGTGCCAGCAGCCAAGAACGGCACATTCAGTACTTC
>TRBJ2-7|TRBV20-1|few|-
CSARGLEGYEQYF
TGCAGTGCCCGTGGGCTAGAGGGCTACGAGCAGTACTTC
>TRBJ1-1|TRBV7-2|-|-
CASSSYLNTEAFF
TGTGCCAGCAGCTCCTACCTGAACACTGAAGCTTTCTTT
>TRBJ2-5|TRBV6-5|-|TRBD1
CASSFLPGQGQETQYF
TGTGCCAGCAGTTTCTTGCCGGGACAGGGCCAAGAGACCCAGTACTTC
>TRBJ2-1|TRBV11-2|few|TRBD2
CASSGLAGEWEQFF
TGTGCCAGCAGCGGACTAGCGGGAGAGTGGGAGCAGTTCTTC
>TRBJ2-1|TRBV5-1|-|-
CASSFMPSESNEQFF
TGCGCCAGCAGCTTTATGCCTAGTGAGTCCAATGAGCAGTTCTTC
>TRBJ2-7|TRBV27|few|TRBD1
CASSWDRGTEQYF
TGTGCCAGCAGTTGGGACAGGGGTACCGAGCAGTACTTC
>TRBJ1-1|TRBV6-5|-|-
CASRPDSLNTEAFF
TGTGCCAGCAGACCTGACAGTCTGAACACTGAAGCTTTCTTT
>TRBJ1-1|TRBV28|few|-
CAIQVGHNTEAFF
TGTGCCATCCAAGTGGGACACAACACTGAAGCTTTCTTT
>TRBJ1-2|TRBV7-8|once|-
CASSLVGEGYTF
TGTGCCAGCAGCTTAGTTGGGGAAGGCTACACCTTC
>TRBJ2-7|TRBV4-1|-|TRBD2
CASSQDPLSSGLSYEQYF
TGCGCCAGCAGCCAAGACCCCCTGAGTAGCGGGCTCTCCTACGAGCAGTACTTC
>TRBJ1-6|TRBV2|-|TRBD1
CASSESRGVYNSPLHF
TGTGCCAGCAGTGAGTCCAGGGGGGTGTATAATTCACCCCTCCACTTT
>TRBJ2-2|TRBV30|-|TRBD1
CAWSVGGTGRAGELFF
TGTGCCTGGAGTGTCGGCGGGACAGGGAGGGCCGGGGAGCTGTTTTTT
>TRBJ1-4|TRBV12-3/TRBV12-4|-|-
CANSFNGPTNEKLFF
TGTGCCAACAGTTTTAATGGGCCAACTAATGAAAAACTGTTTTTT
>TRBJ1-2|TRBV13|-|-
CASSHTLDSHPANYGYTF
TGTGCCAGCAGCCACACTCTAGACAGCCACCCTGCTAACTATGGCTACACCTTC
>TRBJ1-1|TRBV5-1|few|-
CASSLPSNTEAFF
TGCGCCAGCAGCTTGCCAAGCAACACTGAAGCTTTCTTT
>TRBJ1-5|TRBV4-1|few|-
CASSPVFSSNQPQHF
TGCGCCAGCAGCCCGGTTTTCAGTAGCAATCAGCCCCAGCATTTT
>TRBJ1-2|TRBV10-3|-|TRBD1
CAISDRGHDGGYTF
TGTGCCATCAGTGATAGGGGGCACGATGGTGGCTACACCTTC
>TRBJ2-7|TRBV29-1|few|TRBD2
CSVAGSGGSSYEQYF
TGCAGCGTTGCGGGCTCGGGGGGAAGCTCCTACGAGCAGTACTTC
>TRBJ2-6|TRBV29-1|few|-
CSAETWGGSGANVLTF
TGCAGCGCTGAAACTTGGGGGGGCTCCGGGGCCAACGTCCTGACTTTC
>TRBJ1-5|TRBV7-9|few|-
CASSPRVETGPQHF
TGTGCCAGCAGCCCTCGGGTTGAGACAGGGCCCCAGCATTTT
>TRBJ2-2|TRBV6-5|few|-
CASSYRNGGELFF
TGTGCCAGCAGTTACCGTAATGGCGGGGAGCTGTTTTTT
>TRBJ1-1|TRBV5-6|many|-
CASSFSSGAEAFF
TGTGCCAGCAGCTTTTCATCGGGGGCTGAAGCTTTCTTT
>TRBJ2-7|TRBV15|-|-
CATSEGRSSCEQYF
TGTGCCACCAGCGAGGGAAGGAGCTCCTGCGAGCAGTACTTC
>TRBJ2-7|TRBV6-6|-|-
CASSPSGGLGLVQYF
TGTGCCAGCAGCCCAAGTGGGGGGTTGGGGTTGGTGCAGTACTTC
>TRBJ1-4|TRBV18|few|TRBD1
CASSGQGREKLFF
TGTGCCAGCTCGGGACAGGGGCGAGAAAAACTGTTTTTT
>TRBJ2-7|TRBV19|-|-
CASSIVGGGAFVNEQYF
TGTGCCAGTAGTATAGTTGGAGGGGGCGCTTTCGTCAACGAGCAGTACTTC
>TRBJ2-7|TRBV29-1|-|TRBD1
CSVGGTGSSYEQYF
TGCAGCGTAGGGGGGACAGGGTCCTCCTACGAGCAGTACTTC
>TRBJ2-2|TRBV29-1|-|TRBD2
CRHLGSGRCSGELFF
TGCAGACATCTGGGTAGCGGGAGATGTTCCGGGGAGCTGTTTTTT
>TRBJ1-2|TRBV29-1|few|-
CSAGPLGDGYTF
TGCAGCGCGGGCCCGCTGGGGGATGGCTACACCTTC
>TRBJ2-7|TRBV28|-|TRBD2
CASRQTSGYYEQYF
TGTGCCAGCAGACAAACTAGCGGTTACTACGAGCAGTACTTC
>TRBJ2-2|TRBV9|-|-
CASSVVPRSGELFF
TGTGCCAGCAGCGTAGTTCCGCGATCCGGGGAGCTGTTTTTT
>TRBJ1-2|TRBV28|few|-
CASTAPGGSNYGYTF
TGTGCCAGCACTGCGCCCGGGGGAAGCAACTATGGCTACACCTTC
>TRBJ2-7|TRBV28|few|TRBD1
CASSPRQGSNEQYF
TGTGCCAGCAGTCCGCGACAGGGCTCCAACGAGCAGTACTTC